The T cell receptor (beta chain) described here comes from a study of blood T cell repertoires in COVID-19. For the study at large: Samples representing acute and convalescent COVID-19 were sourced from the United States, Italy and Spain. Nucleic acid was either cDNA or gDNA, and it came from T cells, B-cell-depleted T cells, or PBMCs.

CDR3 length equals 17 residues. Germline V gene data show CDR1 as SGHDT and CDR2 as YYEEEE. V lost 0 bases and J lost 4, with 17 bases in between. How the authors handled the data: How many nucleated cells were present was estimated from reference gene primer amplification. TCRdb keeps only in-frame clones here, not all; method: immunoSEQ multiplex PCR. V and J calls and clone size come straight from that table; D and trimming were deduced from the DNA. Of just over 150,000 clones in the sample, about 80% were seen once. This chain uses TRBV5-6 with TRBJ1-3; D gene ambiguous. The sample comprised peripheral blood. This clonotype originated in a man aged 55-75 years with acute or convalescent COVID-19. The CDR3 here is CASSLGPPSMVGNTIYF. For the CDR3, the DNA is TGTGCCAGCAGCTTGGGCCCTCCCAGTATGGTGGGAAACACCATATATTTT.